This TCR beta chain was sequenced for a study of T cells after yellow fever vaccination (dated by TCRdb to about 2019). For context, the study as a whole: The SMART-Seq v4 Ultra Low Input RNA kit was used to prepare libraries from fractions with low cell numbers. To follow T-cell clones before and after both primary and booster YFV17D yellow fever vaccination, bulk TCR alpha and beta repertoires underwent longitudinal sequencing. Blood samples were taken at several timepoints before and after primary and secondary immunization, and bulk PBMC replicates and cell subsets were isolated. The cohort comprised two healthy male donors, one aged 18 to 30 and one aged 30 to 39 years. Findings and caveats that apply to the study as a whole: Computational filtering was required because FACS-sorted repertoires could contain abundant contaminating clonotypes from the bulk population. Because the study included only a couple of donors, the extent to which the findings can be generalized is limited. After the booster, most clones that had expanded after primary vaccination were detected again (approximately 95% of CD4 and 88% of CD8), suggesting broad maintenance of memory. A small fraction of clonotypes appeared in both the CD4 and CD8 compartments, likely as a result of convergent recombination. The secondary T-cell response was found to be weaker but faster than the primary response, with a peak reached on day 5 rather than on day 15.

Note on this clonotype: Its antigen target is currently unknown. Nothing much larger sits one base from this clone, and base qualities are not available.

Synthesis of TCR cDNA relied on 5'RACE template switching, a step that introduced a universal primer site along with unique molecular identifiers. Priming of cDNA synthesis was performed from both the TCR alpha and TCR beta constant segments. Library amplification used two PCR steps, and the second PCR step added sample barcodes and sequencing adapters. Sequencing of libraries was done on Illumina HiSeq 2500 (2x100 bp) or NovaSeq (2x150 bp). From the authors' description of their analysis: MIGEC handled demultiplexing of reads and collapsing into UMI consensus sequences, while MiXCR performed V(D)J alignment. Using edgeR on replicate PBMC samples, clonotypes were called vaccine-responding if FDR was below 0.01 and the log2 fold change was above 5 up to day 15. Bulk clonotypes were assigned CD4 or CD8 identity according to which sequenced CD4 or CD8 repertoire held them at higher abundance. The public sequencing data were trimmed at Q25 with fastp and processed into clonotypes with MiXCR by TCRdb, which kept only in-frame beta chains. Every distinct CDR3 protein forms one entry, paired with its most common genes and DNA. TCRdb, not the original authors, processed these V and J calls. The sample table contains about 330,000 distinct CDR3 sequences; only one count was recorded for roughly 8.6% of them. The ten most abundant clones make up roughly a sixth of the sample.

The treatment or condition label for this specimen denotes: live attenuated yellow fever vaccine strain. Two biological replicates of bulk PBMCs were collected at each blood-draw timepoint. PBMCs were isolated from peripheral blood using a standard Ficoll-Paque protocol. TriZol was used to extract RNA from bulk PBMCs, CD4 and CD8 fractions, and dextramer-positive and dextramer-negative fractions. Reading the germline V gene gives CDR1 SGHDT and CDR2 YYEEEE. From the cysteine up to the phenylalanine, the CDR3 has a length of 13 residues. Kept here is only the CDR3 DNA, which spans 39 bases and is read in frame from base 1. Cut back by 2 bases and 5 bases, the V and J ends lie 11 bases apart.

The chain joins TRBV5-6 to TRBJ2-7; the D segment could be TRBD2, given 6 matching bases. The material was PBMCs, obtained roughly seven weeks after the first yellow fever vaccination. The TCR sequence derives from a young man who received the YFV17D yellow fever vaccine. The nucleotide sequence reads as follows: TGTGCCAGCAGCTTAGGAGGGGACCACGAGCAGTACTTC. The resulting protein is CASSLGGDHEQYF.